Each of the 21 T cell receptor beta chains below was sequenced from the same sample in a study of blood T cells in healthy people across ages. It was with a sample-barcoded 5' primer and a J-beta primer mix that a second PCR of roughly 6 to 12 cycles was run. Via MiXCR, TCRdb re-called the 5' RACE reads, giving one row per CDR3 protein. Of around 1,000,000 distinct CDR3 sequences listed, less than 25% are singletons. This same sample was also taken into another study, of T cells of mothers and their children.

The specimen was blood. The receptor set was obtained from a girl aged 2 to 9 in good health.

This clonotype was seen a handful of times. V gene TRBV29-1 combines with J gene TRBJ2-5; 7 nucleotides line up with TRBD2. The closer fit of TRBJ2-1 to the DNA end suggests the J call may be wrong. Looked up from germline, CDR1 is SQVTM and CDR2 is ANQGSEA. This CDR3 has 11 residues. The CDR3 DNA is TGCAGCGTGGGGGGGGTTGATGAGCAGTTCTTC. Its translation: CSVGGVDEQFF.

This clonotype was seen only a few times. The chain has TRBV11-2 and TRBJ2-5, with 13 bases aligning to TRBD2. The J call is in doubt because the DNA end fits TRBJ2-1 better. The CDR3 has 18 residues. The germline CDR1 and CDR2 sequences are SGHAT and FQNNGV. This CDR3 is CASSLDIGLAGELNEQFF. DNA for the CDR3: TGTGCCAGCAGCTTAGATATTGGACTAGCGGGGGAACTAAATGAGCAGTTCTTC.

The V and J genes are TRBV5-5 and TRBJ2-7, with 10 bases matching TRBD1. Germline values: CDR1 SGHKS, CDR2 YYEKEE (reference sequence). This CDR3 spans 16 amino acids. V lost 3 bases and J lost 3; bases outside the gene matches: 9. CDR3 nucleotide sequence: TGTGCCAGCAGCTCGCCCCGGGACAGGGGAGGCTACGAGCAGTACTTC. Translating gives CASSSPRDRGGYEQYF.

The chain links TRBV6-5 to TRBJ1-2; D uncertain. CDR3 size: 14 residues. Trimming pared 6 bases from V and 8 bases from J, leaving 19 bases between. The germline gives CDR1 MNHEY, CDR2 SVGAGI. The CDR3 DNA follows: TGTGCCAGCAGCGACCCGGGCCTCTCTGGGGGCTACACCTTC. Translating gives CASSDPGLSGGYTF.

The chain joins TRBV20-1 to TRBJ2-7; perhaps TRBD2 as D (6 bases). The germline V gene encodes CDR1 DFQATT and CDR2 SNEGSKA (reference sequence). CDR3 length: 13 residues. The germline V and J ends were trimmed by 5 bases and 4 bases, with 15 bases remaining between them. CDR3 sequence (DNA): TGCAGTGCTCGCCGGGACTCCCAATACGAGCAGTACTTC. It yields the protein CSARRDSQYEQYF.

A few counts support this clonotype. This chain uses TRBV12-5 with TRBJ1-4; TRBD1 matches at 8 bases. Germline V CDR1 and CDR2: LGHNT, FRNRAP. J lost 2 bases, V lost 6 bases, and 14 bases had no gene match. This CDR3 is built from 18 residues. The CDR3 DNA sequence: TGTGCTAGTGGACTAACCGGGACAGGACTGGGGACTAATGAAAAACTGTTTTTT. This translates into CASGLTGTGLGTNEKLFF.

This clonotype turned up a few times. V and J are TRBV28 and TRBJ2-1; 10 bases are a match to TRBD2. The germline V gene encodes CDR1 MDHEN and CDR2 SYDVKM. There are 16 residues in the CDR3. V dropped 7 bases and J dropped 3; count of bases not matched to a gene: 9. The CDR3 is CASTHGLAADYNEQFF. DNA of the CDR3: TGTGCCAGCACGCATGGACTAGCGGCCGACTACAATGAGCAGTTCTTC.

The chain links TRBV6-6 to TRBJ1-3; 8 bases align to TRBD1. The CDR3 is made up of 15 amino acids. Losses at the gene ends were 5 bases for V and 5 bases for J; bases not matched to a gene: 8. From germline, CDR1 is MNHNY and CDR2 SVGAGI (reference sequence). CDR3 sequence reads: CASSRGQGGRNTIYF. The CDR3 coding sequence is TGTGCCAGCAGTAGAGGACAGGGAGGCAGAAACACCATATATTTT.

This clonotype was counted only a few times. J is TRBJ2-5 and V is TRBV7-2, with a weak D call TRBD2 (5 bases). CDR1 SGHTA and CDR2 FQGNSA come from the germline V gene. V was trimmed by 3 bases and J by 2 bases, leaving 16 bases between them. The CDR3 consists of 16 residues. The chain's CDR3 is CASSLSAQRFQETQYF. As DNA, the CDR3 is TGTGCCAGCAGCTTGTCTGCCCAGCGGTTTCAAGAGACCCAGTACTTC.

This clonotype turned up a few times. The CDR3 does not close with the conserved phenylalanine or tryptophan, likely indicating a read error. As DNA, the CDR3 is TGCAGTGCTCAGACAGGGGGGCACACTGAAGCTTTCCTT. Its translation: CSAQTGGHTEAFL. The chain combines TRBV20-1 with TRBJ1-1; 9 positions match TRBD1. CDR1 is DFQATT, CDR2 SNEGSKA, per germline (reference sequence). This CDR3 has 13 amino acids. V shed 5 bases, J shed 3 bases, and the junction held 4 bases outside the gene matches.

This chain joins TRBV21-1 and TRBJ1-4; the D call in the table, TRBD1, was not verified against the DNA. TRBV21-1 is a pseudogene locus. This CDR3 region has 16 residues. CDR3 loop: CASSHTGGAVNEKLFF. The CDR3 DNA follows: TGTGCCAGCAGTCATACAGGGGGAGCGGTAAATGAAAAACTGTTTTTT.

V gene TRBV14 combines with J gene TRBJ2-7; no clear D gene. Trimming left V 4 bases short and J 1 base short, with 11 bases between. This CDR3 is 14 amino acids long. Germline CDR1 SGHDN, CDR2 FVKESK. The CDR3 here is CASSPRRLSYEQYF. CDR3 nucleotides: TGTGCCAGCAGCCCCCGGCGGCTTTCCTACGAGCAGTACTTC.

This clonotype was seen a few times. The chain uses TRBV6-5 and TRBJ1-5; 7 bases align to TRBD1. Germline V gives CDR1 MNHEY, CDR2 SVGAGI. Losses at the gene ends were 5 bases for V and 7 bases for J; bases not matched to a gene: 11. CDR3 size: 15 residues. DNA of the CDR3: TGTGCCAGCAGTCGATCGGGACAGAGCTACCAGCCCCAGCATTTT. Residues: CASSRSGQSYQPQHF.

This clonotype has a single count. The chain employs TRBV12-3 or TRBV12-4 and TRBJ1-2; D not resolved. The CDR3 runs to 15 residues. V was clipped by 3 bases and J by 3 bases, with 14 bases between them. The CDR3 region has the DNA TGTGCCAGCAGTTTCGGGCACCCGGCCTACTATGGCTACACCTTC. Translated, it gives CASSFGHPAYYGYTF.

The chain employs TRBV5-6 and TRBJ2-3; no clear D. The CDR3 length is 14 residues. The germline CDR1 and CDR2 sequences are SGHDT and YYEEEE. Deletions cut 6 bases from V and 0 bases from J, with 11 bases between. CDR3 nucleotides: TGTGCCAGCACCCCTGCGCCTAGCACAGATACGCAGTATTTT. Residues: CASTPAPSTDTQYF.

This clonotype occurred a few times. V is TRBV4-1 and J is TRBJ2-5, with 9 bases lining up with TRBD1. Germline-derived CDR1 and CDR2 are MGHRA and YSYEKL. The CDR3 consists of 15 residues. V lost 4 bases to trimming and J lost 1 base; unmatched junction nucleotides: 4. DNA of the CDR3: TGCGCCAGCAGCCTGCAGACAGGGGGCCAAGAGACCCAGTACTTC. The encoded protein is CASSLQTGGQETQYF.

The V call is TRBV9, the J call TRBJ1-3, with D possibly matching TRBD1 (5 bases). Per the germline V gene, CDR1 is SGDLS and CDR2 is YYNGEE. The CDR3 is 14 amino acids. V shed 7 bases and J shed 1 base, with 12 bases lying between them. The CDR3 region is CASGGLGSGNTIYF. The CDR3 nucleotides read TGTGCCAGCGGGGGATTGGGGTCTGGAAACACCATATATTTT.

This clonotype was counted between two and nine times. V usage is TRBV9 and J usage is TRBJ2-1; D is unclear. Germline CDR1 is SGDLS and CDR2 is YYNGEE. The CDR3 has 13 amino acids. V lost 4 bases to trimming and J lost 3 bases, with 8 bases between them. For the CDR3, the DNA is TGTGCCAGCAGCCGCACACTCTACAATGAGCAGTTCTTC. Protein product: CASSRTLYNEQFF.

This clonotype was counted between two and nine times. The J gene is TRBJ2-7, the V gene TRBV7-2, with 8 bases identical to TRBD1. V dropped 6 bases and J dropped 0; count of bases not matched to a gene: 7. From germline, CDR1 is SGHTA and CDR2 FQGNSA. The CDR3 loop spans 15 amino acids. The CDR3 DNA reads TGTGCCAGCAGGCAACAGGGGGGCGCCTCCTACGAGCAGTACTTC. Amino acid sequence: CASRQQGGASYEQYF. The whole variable domain, remainder taken from reference TRBV7-2 and TRBJ2-7, is GAGVSQSPSNKVTEKGKDVELRCDPISGHTALYWYRQSLGQGLEFLIYFQGNSAPDKSGLPSDRFSAERTGGSVSTLTIQRTQQEDSAVYLCASRQQGGASYEQYFGPGTRLTVT.

This chain links TRBV27 with TRBJ1-1, with D possibly matching TRBD1 (5 bases). Germline V gene data show CDR1 as MNHEY and CDR2 as SMNVEV (reference sequence). The V end was cut by 4 bases, the J end by 5 bases, with 20 bases between. The CDR3 totals 16 residues. The CDR3 loop reads CASSSVQHGGWTEAFF. CDR3 nucleotides: TGTGCCAGCAGTTCGGTACAACATGGGGGGTGGACTGAAGCTTTCTTT.

This sequence joins TRBV29-1 and TRBJ2-7, with TRBD1 identical over 8 bases. Germline CDR1 reads SQVTM; CDR2 reads ANQGSEA. There are 14 residues in the CDR3. J was trimmed by 0 bases and V by 7 bases; bases with no gene match: 8. Written as DNA, the CDR3 is TGCAGCGCAACAGGGGGTTCTTACTCCTACGAGCAGTACTTC. Translation: CSATGGSYSYEQYF.